This TCR beta chain was retrieved from a study of cytomegalovirus exposure and HLA in healthy donors. General study points: Excluded were some V segments that proved indistinguishable, including TRBV6-2 and TRBV6-3.

Notes on this clone: What it binds is unknown.

PCR was performed using 60 Vbeta and 13 Jbeta primers. Repertoires were generated with immunoSEQ multiplex PCR, while TCRdb's copy carries only in-frame clones and drops some. The profile shows 200,000 to 250,000 clones, more than 75% of them singletons. Germline V CDR1 and CDR2: SEHNR, FQNEAQ (reference sequence). Trimming removed 5 bases at V and 2 bases at J, with 14 bases between. This CDR3 is 15 amino acids long. Samples came from healthy bone marrow donors. Sequencing input: PBMCs. The TCR sequence derives from a human donor in good health. The gene calls are TRBV7-9 and TRBJ2-3; maybe TRBD1 (6 bases). The CDR3 coding sequence is TGTGCCAGCAGCCCCTCAGGGGCCCACACAGATACGCAGTATTTT. It encodes CASSPSGAHTDTQYF. The full variable domain, with the rest looked up from reference TRBV7-9 and TRBJ2-3, is DTGVSQNPRHKITKRGQNVTFRCDPISEHNRLYWYRQTLGQGPEFLTYFQNEAQLEKSRLLSDRFSAERPKGSFSTLEIQRTEQGDSAMYLCASSPSGAHTDTQYFGPGTRLTVL.